The 2 T cell receptor beta chains listed next were all sequenced from one sample in a study of shared clonotypes between healthy human individuals. The table came from immunoSEQ multiplex PCR; TCRdb's copy has only in-frame clones and leaves some out. The sample contains some 350,000 clones, 74% of which appear only once. The sample consisted of memory CD4+ T cells sorted from blood. Documented subset: CD45RA-negative fraction. These receptor sequences come from a man aged 25-45 years in good health.

Only a few counts were recorded for this clone. This chain connects TRBV2 to TRBJ1-5; no reliable D call. The V end was cut by 10 bases, the J end by 4 bases, with 14 bases between. The CDR3 runs 13 residues. The germline V gene has CDR1 SNHLY and CDR2 FYNNEI. This chain's CDR3 is CATGREDNQPQHF. The CDR3 DNA is TGTGCCACCGGAAGGGAAGATAATCAGCCCCAGCATTTT.

This chain joins TRBV7-2 and TRBJ2-2, with TRBD1 matching over 7 bases. The germline gives CDR1 SGHTA, CDR2 FQGNSA. J was trimmed by 8 bases and V by 5 bases; bases with no gene match: 11. The CDR3 consists of 15 residues. For the CDR3, the DNA is TGTGCCAGCAGCCGACAGGGACAGAATGCGGGGGAGCTGTTTTTT. It yields the protein CASSRQGQNAGELFF.